Here is one TCR beta chain with its context. The antigen it recognizes is unknown. No per-base quality is available; no much larger clone lies one base away. Interpreted using the paper, the time point label stands for: baseline before oral tofacitinib. From alopecia areata patients, peripheral blood was collected along with lesional scalp punch biopsies. PBMCs were isolated by density centrifugation and stained for CD3, CD4 and CD8, and CD4+ and CD8+ T cells were sorted on a FACSAria. Trimming takes 1 base from V and 5 bases from J, and the germline ends sit 15 bases apart. CDR1 and CDR2 are read off the germline V gene as MGHRA and YSYEKL. Measured from the cysteine to the phenylalanine, the CDR3 is 15 residues long. The only DNA kept is the CDR3, 45 bases in frame from the first base. Libraries were built with the immunoSEQ multiplex PCR assay. RNA was extracted from all samples and reverse transcribed into cDNA as template for TCR sequencing. SuperScript III was used to make first-strand cDNA, primed with a 2:1 mix of oligo-dT and random hexamers. A synthetic immune receptor repertoire was used to measure amplification bias, and any remaining bias was corrected computationally. For the original study's pipeline: Raw reads were preprocessed for error removal, and CDR3 was defined according to IMGT conventions as running from the conserved cysteine to phenylalanine. Clonality was computed by normalizing Shannon entropy by log2 of the number of productive unique TCRs and subtracting the result from 1. Scalp TCRbeta sequences were cross-referenced with sorted blood CD4 and CD8 repertoires so that the CD4 or CD8 identity of scalp clones could be inferred. This is the immuneACCESS table as TCRdb keeps it, with only in-frame sequences that have V and J called. A part of the clones is gone; compared with another copy, unresolved V genes explain less than half, and the rest is unexplained. V, J and clone size derive from that table, while D and trimming were established from the DNA sequence. This sample has 150,000 or so clones in its table, and roughly 66% of those were observed once. 10% to 12% of the sample belongs to the ten largest clones.

These data originate in a study of CD8+ T cells in alopecia areata (dated by TCRdb to 2017 to 2018). A note on the overall study: Treated patients were enrolled in an open-label pilot trial of oral tofacitinib at 5 to 10 mg twice daily for moderate-to-severe alopecia areata. Tofacitinib was administered for 6 to 18 months, and 6 months of follow-up off drug were then conducted to assess delayed response and recurrence. To study T cell clonal expansion in alopecia areata, the researchers applied high-throughput TCRbeta sequencing to both the C3H/HeJ mouse model and human patients. In humans, TCRbeta sequencing was performed on scalp tissue and on sorted CD4+ and CD8+ peripheral blood T cells from healthy controls and from patients with patchy or totalis/universalis alopecia areata. Tofacitinib-treated patients had biopsies at baseline and at 4 and 24 weeks of treatment, with a later scalp biopsy in several patients. Scalp clonality was compared among normal scalp (n=4), patchy alopecia areata scalp (n=8), and alopecia totalis/universalis scalp (n=8). The RNA source kit depended on sample type: the PAXgene miRNA kit for fixed scalp, the miRNeasy kit for PBMCs, and the RNeasy kit for mouse skin. TCRbeta CDR3 regions were amplified by immunoSEQ multiplex PCR with 35 Vbeta forward and 13 Jbeta reverse primers.

What the research found in general, with its limitations: Resident alphabeta T cells in normal human skin are also sequenced, complicating scalp TCR repertoire analysis, unlike mouse skin dominated by gammadelta T cells. Shared TCR sequences between patients were less evident than in mice, which may be partly attributable to HLA diversity in the patient population. Compared with normal scalp, lesional scalp had higher clonality and more expanded CD8+ clones, particularly in alopecia totalis/universalis, a pattern that suggests antigenic drive.

Sequencing used CD8+ T cells sorted from blood, obtained at week 0. The TCR sequence derives from a human donor with alopecia areata. The chain links TRBV4-1 with TRBJ2-7; the D gene is tentatively TRBD1 or TRBD2, each matching 7 bases. CDR3 region: CASSQVPGGADEQYF. Read as DNA, the sequence is TGCGCCAGCAGCCAAGTTCCAGGGGGGGCGGACGAGCAGTACTTC.